A single sample is the source of the 3 T cell receptor beta chains below, sequenced in a study of control samples from healthy donors and cancer patients. Only in-frame clones appear in the TCRdb table, and some are missing; sequencing was by immunoSEQ multiplex PCR. Of tens of thousands of clones listed, 83% are singletons. Sequenced material: PBMCs. Receptors originate from a man aged 60-69 years with head and neck cancer.

This chain connects TRBV2 to TRBJ1-3, with a possible D match to TRBD1 (5 bases). Germline V gives CDR1 SNHLY, CDR2 FYNNEI. The CDR3 consists of 15 residues. Trimming pared 3 bases from V and 7 bases from J, leaving 16 bases between. In nucleotides, the CDR3 is TGTGCCAGCAGTGATTGGTCAGGGATAGGCAACACCATATATTTT. Translating gives CASSDWSGIGNTIYF.

The chain carries TRBV5-1 and TRBJ2-4; D gene ambiguous. V was trimmed by 4 bases and J by 7 bases, leaving 9 bases between them. Germline CDR1 and CDR2: SGHRS and YFSETQ. The CDR3 totals 12 residues. The CDR3 DNA reads TGCGCCAGCAGCGGGGATACGAACATTCAGTACTTC. It codes for CASSGDTNIQYF.

V gene TRBV12-5 combines with J gene TRBJ1-5; 9 bases fit TRBD1. In germline, CDR1 is LGHNT, CDR2 FRNRAP. Losses at the gene ends were 0 bases for V and 1 base for J; bases not matched to a gene: 4. The CDR3 is 17 amino acids. In DNA form, the CDR3 reads TGTGCTAGTGGTTTGGTACAGGGGGCGAGGAGCAATCAGCCCCAGCATTTT. Its translation: CASGLVQGARSNQPQHF.